The clone carrying this T cell receptor beta chain has a handful of counts. Trimming pared 1 base from V and 8 bases from J, leaving 17 bases between. Germline-derived CDR1 and CDR2 are MGHRA and YSYEKL. The length of the CDR3 is 16 residues. TCRdb redid the calling of the RT-PCR reads with MiXCR, one entry per CDR3 protein. This sample carries 800,000 to 1,000,000 distinct CDR3 sequences, approximately 18% of them seen once, and the ten largest clones take 6%. The data belong to a study of patients and donors after allogeneic stem cell transplantation. The sample consisted of blood, either unsorted or a sorted T cell fraction (not recorded which). J is TRBJ2-2 and V is TRBV4-1; D is ambiguous. This sequence was found in a human donor who was either an allogeneic HSCT recipient or a stem cell or donor lymphocyte infusion donor (not recorded which). It is not recorded whose cells these are; they may come from a transplant donor. CDR3 loop: CASSQAVLSPPGELFF. In nucleotides, the CDR3 is TGCGCCAGCAGCCAAGCGGTATTGTCTCCCCCGGGGGAGCTGTTTTTT.